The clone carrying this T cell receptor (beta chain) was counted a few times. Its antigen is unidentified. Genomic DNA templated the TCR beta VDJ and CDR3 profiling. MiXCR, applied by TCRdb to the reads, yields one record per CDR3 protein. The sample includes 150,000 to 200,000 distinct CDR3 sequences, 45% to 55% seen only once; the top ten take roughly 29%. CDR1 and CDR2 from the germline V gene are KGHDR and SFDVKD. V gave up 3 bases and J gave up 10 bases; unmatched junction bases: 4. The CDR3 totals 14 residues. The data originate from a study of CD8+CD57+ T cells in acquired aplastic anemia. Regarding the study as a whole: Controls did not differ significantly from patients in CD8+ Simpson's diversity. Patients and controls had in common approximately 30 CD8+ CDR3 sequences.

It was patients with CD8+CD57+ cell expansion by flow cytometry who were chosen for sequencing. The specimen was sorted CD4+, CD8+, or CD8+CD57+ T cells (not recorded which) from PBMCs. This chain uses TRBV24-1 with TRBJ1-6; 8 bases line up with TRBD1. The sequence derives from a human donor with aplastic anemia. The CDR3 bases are TGTGCCACCAGTGATGGGACAGGAGTCTCACCCCTCCACTTT. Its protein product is CATSDGTGVSPLHF.